Listed below are T cell receptor beta chains from one sample, sequenced in a study of blood T cell repertoires in COVID-19. Clones were sequenced by immunoSEQ multiplex PCR, and TCRdb holds only the in-frame ones, with some missing. The sample consists of approximately 250,000 clones, roughly 86% of them appearing once. Sequencing input: peripheral blood. These receptors all stem from a woman aged 60-75 years who had recovered from COVID-19. Both conserved end residues are part of each CDR3. The D gene is left open where the match is weak. Only part of the rows carry a size: once, few, many, or a class if the clone is expanded.

V gene	D gene	J gene	clone size	CDR3 protein	CDR3 DNA
TRBV7-3	-	TRBJ1-1	-	CASSFTGVKVTEAFF	TGTGCCAGCAGCTTCACCGGGGTCAAGGTAACTGAAGCTTTCTTT
TRBV6-5	-	TRBJ2-2	-	CASSYEGPNTGELFF	TGTGCCAGCAGTTACGAGGGCCCGAACACCGGGGAGCTGTTTTTT
TRBV19	TRBD1	TRBJ1-2	-	CASSTGQARGGYTF	TGTGCCAGTAGTACGGGACAGGCCCGGGGTGGCTACACCTTC
TRBV12-1	-	TRBJ2-7	few	CASSLLGCIHEQYF	TGTGCCAGCAGCCTGCTCGGTTGTATCCACGAGCAGTACTTC
TRBV10-3	-	TRBJ1-1	-	CAITGNLNTEAFF	TGTGCCATCACAGGGAACTTGAACACTGAAGCTTTCTTT
TRBV5-4	-	TRBJ2-1	-	CASSKGPTGLSDEQFF	TGTGCCAGCAGCAAGGGACCTACCGGACTATCGGATGAGCAGTTCTTC
TRBV12-3/TRBV12-4	-	TRBJ1-3	-	CASSLGTSAVF	TGTGCCAGCAGTTTAGGGACATCCGCGGTATTT
TRBV6-4	-	TRBJ1-1	-	CASSDGGGRHINTEAFF	TGTGCCAGCAGTGACGGGGGGGGGCGACACATTAACACTGAAGCTTTCTTT
TRBV29-1	-	TRBJ1-1	-	CSVDSGSGEAFF	TGCAGCGTCGATTCAGGATCAGGTGAAGCTTTCTTT
TRBV18	TRBD1	TRBJ1-1	-	CASSPEAGGTEAFF	TGTGCCAGCTCACCAGAAGCAGGGGGCACTGAAGCTTTCTTT
TRBV12-3/TRBV12-4	TRBD1	TRBJ1-2	-	CASSRTGGYTF	TGTGCCAGCAGCAGGACAGGGGGCTACACCTTC
TRBV6-2/TRBV6-3	TRBD2	TRBJ2-1	-	CASSLADSYNEQFF	TGTGCCAGCAGTCTAGCGGACTCCTACAATGAGCAGTTCTTC
TRBV27	TRBD2	TRBJ2-1	once	CASRLSAGEYNEQFF	TGTGCCAGCAGACTTAGTGCGGGGGAGTACAATGAGCAGTTCTTC
TRBV19	-	TRBJ1-5	-	CASSISTPAGGQPQHF	TGTGCCAGTAGTATCTCTACACCTGCCGGGGGTCAGCCCCAGCATTTT
TRBV4-2	TRBD2	TRBJ2-7	-	CASSQDHGTSGGSSYEQYF	TGTGCCAGCAGCCAAGACCACGGGACTAGCGGGGGGAGCTCCTACGAGCAGTACTTC
TRBV5-4	-	TRBJ1-1	-	CASSLDRMNTEAFF	TGTGCCAGCAGCTTGGACAGAATGAACACTGAAGCTTTCTTT
TRBV2	TRBD2	TRBJ2-3	few	CASGLAADTQYF	TGTGCCAGTGGACTAGCAGCAGATACGCAGTATTTT
TRBV10-2	TRBD1	TRBJ1-4	once	CASRQDRDESEKLFF	TGCGCCAGCAGACAGGACAGGGACGAAAGTGAAAAACTGTTTTTT
TRBV6-5	-	TRBJ1-1	-	CASSYSTRVTTEAFF	TGTGCCAGCAGTTACTCGACACGAGTTACCACTGAAGCTTTCTTT
TRBV6-1	-	TRBJ2-7	-	CASSDRTSSYEQYF	TGTGCCAGCAGTGATAGGACATCCAGCTACGAGCAGTACTTC
TRBV5-1	-	TRBJ1-1	-	CASSLEWRNTEAFF	TGCGCCAGCAGCTTGGAGTGGAGGAACACTGAAGCTTTCTTT
TRBV3-1/TRBV3-2	TRBD1	TRBJ1-2	-	CASSQDFTGADGYTF	TGTGCCAGCAGCCAAGACTTCACAGGGGCGGATGGCTACACCTTC
TRBV20-1	-	TRBJ1-2	-	CSATDSRGYTF	TGCAGTGCTACGGACAGTCGGGGCTACACCTTC
TRBV5-1	-	TRBJ2-4	-	CASSLRVESDIQYF	TGCGCCAGCAGCTTGCGGGTTGAGTCGGACATTCAGTACTTC
TRBV6-5	-	TRBJ2-2	-	CASSTGNTGELFF	TGTGCCAGCAGCACCGGGAACACCGGGGAGCTGTTTTTT
TRBV7-3	TRBD2	TRBJ2-1	-	CASSTLGLAGYNEQFF	TGTGCCAGCAGCACACTGGGACTAGCGGGGTACAATGAGCAGTTCTTC
TRBV11-2	TRBD1	TRBJ1-1	-	CASSKGTGPTEAFF	TGTGCCAGCAGCAAGGGGACAGGGCCCACTGAAGCTTTCTTT
TRBV28	-	TRBJ2-5	-	CASSPSGAGQETQYF	TGTGCCAGCAGCCCTTCAGGGGCGGGTCAAGAGACCCAGTACTTC
TRBV4-1	TRBD1	TRBJ2-1	-	CASSQDNRGFYNEQFF	TGCGCCAGCAGCCAAGATAACAGGGGGTTCTACAATGAGCAGTTCTTC
TRBV5-1	TRBD1	TRBJ1-5	-	CASSLEGGGQPQHF	TGCGCCAGCAGCTTGGAAGGGGGCGGACAGCCCCAGCATTTT
TRBV5-4	TRBD1	TRBJ1-3	-	CASSSGQPGNTIYF	TGTGCCAGCAGCTCGGGACAGCCTGGAAACACCATATATTTT
TRBV28	TRBD2	TRBJ2-7	-	CASSSTLAGGSYEQYF	TGTGCCAGCAGTTCGACTCTAGCGGGGGGGTCCTACGAGCAGTACTTC
TRBV5-5	-	TRBJ2-7	-	CASSLDSGGIYEQYF	TGTGCCAGCAGCTTGGACTCAGGGGGGATCTACGAGCAGTACTTC
TRBV2	-	TRBJ2-1	-	CASSQTAGYNEQFF	TGTGCCAGCAGCCAGACTGCCGGGTACAATGAGCAGTTCTTC
TRBV7-8	-	TRBJ1-1	-	CASSPRRVTLEAFF	TGTGCCAGCAGTCCCCGTCGAGTAACACTAGAAGCTTTCTTT
TRBV7-3	TRBD1	TRBJ2-3	-	CASTPWERTGITDTQYF	TGTGCCAGCACCCCTTGGGAGCGGACAGGGATAACAGATACGCAGTATTTT
TRBV7-2	-	TRBJ1-2	-	CASSLGPNRAGYTF	TGTGCCAGCAGCTTAGGCCCTAACAGGGCTGGCTACACCTTC
TRBV6-1	TRBD2	TRBJ2-2	many	CASSEASGGAGELFF	TGTGCCAGCAGTGAAGCTAGCGGGGGGGCCGGGGAGCTGTTTTTT
TRBV29-1	TRBD1	TRBJ2-3	-	CSVSGTGPFNTQYF	TGCAGCGTAAGTGGGACAGGGCCCTTCAATACGCAGTATTTT
TRBV7-3	TRBD2	TRBJ2-3	-	CASSPRLAGVDTQYF	TGTGCCAGCAGTCCCCGACTAGCGGGGGTAGATACGCAGTATTTT
TRBV24-1	-	TRBJ2-1	once	CATSEAWVTDSSSYNEQFF	TGTGCCACCAGTGAGGCCTGGGTAACGGACTCGAGCTCCTACAATGAGCAGTTCTTC
TRBV3-1/TRBV3-2	TRBD2	TRBJ2-5	once	CASRNGGASWVETQYF	TGTGCCAGCAGAAACGGGGGGGCCAGTTGGGTAGAGACCCAGTACTTC
TRBV7-3	TRBD1	TRBJ2-1	-	CASRKTGNNEQFF	TGTGCCAGCAGAAAGACAGGGAACAATGAGCAGTTCTTC
TRBV27	-	TRBJ1-5	few	CASSLRQGNQPQHF	TGTGCCAGCAGTTTGAGACAGGGCAATCAGCCCCAGCATTTT
TRBV5-1	TRBD1	TRBJ2-5	-	CASSSHLSTGAETQYF	TGCGCCAGCAGCTCACACCTTTCGACAGGGGCAGAGACCCAGTACTTC
TRBV13	-	TRBJ2-7	-	CASSRGREAYEQYF	TGTGCCAGCAGCCGCGGCAGGGAGGCCTACGAGCAGTACTTC
TRBV11-2	-	TRBJ2-7	-	CASSLYGGSYEQYF	TGTGCCAGCAGCTTATATGGGGGCTCTTACGAGCAGTACTTC
TRBV6-6	-	TRBJ2-7	-	CASRAPGGGLEQYF	TGTGCCAGCAGAGCGCCCGGTGGGGGGTTGGAGCAGTACTTC
TRBV4-2	TRBD1	TRBJ1-2	few	CASSRGTGVDYGYTF	TGTGCCAGCAGCAGGGGGACAGGGGTTGACTATGGCTACACCTTC
TRBV7-9	TRBD1	TRBJ2-7	few	CASSPGQGKTYEQYF	TGTGCCAGCAGCCCGGGACAGGGGAAAACCTACGAGCAGTACTTC
TRBV7-2	-	TRBJ1-1	-	CASSRQGSYTEAFF	TGTGCCAGCAGCCGTCAGGGTAGTTACACTGAAGCTTTCTTT
TRBV27	-	TRBJ1-6	-	CASRGEGGSSPLHF	TGTGCCAGCAGGGGGGAGGGAGGGAGTTCACCCCTCCACTTT
TRBV6-2/TRBV6-3	-	TRBJ2-2	once	CASSLLRGNTGELFF	TGTGCCAGCAGTTTGTTGCGGGGGAACACCGGGGAGCTGTTTTTT
TRBV9	TRBD2	TRBJ2-1	-	CASSVWPSGGNEQFF	TGTGCCAGCAGCGTATGGCCTAGCGGGGGTAATGAGCAGTTCTTC
TRBV27	-	TRBJ2-1	-	CASSSLGGAIEQFF	TGTGCCAGCAGTTCGCTTGGGGGGGCAATCGAGCAGTTCTTC
TRBV15	TRBD1	TRBJ1-2	-	CATSMSTGGYYGYTF	TGTGCCACCAGCATGTCGACAGGGGGCTACTATGGCTACACCTTC
TRBV29-1	-	TRBJ1-5	-	CSVVEGGRNQPQHF	TGCAGCGTTGTCGAAGGAGGTCGCAATCAGCCCCAGCATTTT
TRBV18	-	TRBJ1-1	-	CASSPFRTAMNTEAFF	TGTGCCAGCTCCCCCTTTCGGACAGCCATGAACACTGAAGCTTTCTTT